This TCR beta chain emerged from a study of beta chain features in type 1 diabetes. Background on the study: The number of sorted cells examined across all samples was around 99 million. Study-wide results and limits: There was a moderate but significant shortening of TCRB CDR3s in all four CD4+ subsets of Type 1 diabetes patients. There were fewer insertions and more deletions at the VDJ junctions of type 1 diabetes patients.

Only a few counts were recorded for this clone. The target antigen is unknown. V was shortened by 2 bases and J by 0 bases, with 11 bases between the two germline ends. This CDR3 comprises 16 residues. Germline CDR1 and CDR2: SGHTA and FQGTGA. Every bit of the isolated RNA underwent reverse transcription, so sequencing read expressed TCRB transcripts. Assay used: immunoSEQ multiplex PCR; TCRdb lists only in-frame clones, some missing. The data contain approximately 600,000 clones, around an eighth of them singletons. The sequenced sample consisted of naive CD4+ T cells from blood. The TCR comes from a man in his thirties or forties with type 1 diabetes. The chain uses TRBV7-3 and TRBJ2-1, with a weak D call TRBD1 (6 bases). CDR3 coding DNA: TGTGCCAGCAGCTTAGAACAGGGAAGCTCCTACAATGAGCAGTTCTTC. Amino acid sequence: CASSLEQGSSYNEQFF.